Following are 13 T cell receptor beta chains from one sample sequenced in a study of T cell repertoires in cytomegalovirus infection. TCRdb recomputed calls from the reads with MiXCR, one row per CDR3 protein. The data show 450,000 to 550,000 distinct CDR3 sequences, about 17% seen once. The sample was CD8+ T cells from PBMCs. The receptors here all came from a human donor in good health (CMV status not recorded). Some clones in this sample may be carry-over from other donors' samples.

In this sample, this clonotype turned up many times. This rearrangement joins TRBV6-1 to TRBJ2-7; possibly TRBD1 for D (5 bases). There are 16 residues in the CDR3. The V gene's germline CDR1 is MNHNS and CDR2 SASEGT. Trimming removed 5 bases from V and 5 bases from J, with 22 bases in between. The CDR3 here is CASSPPRVGPTHEQYF. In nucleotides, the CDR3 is TGTGCCAGCAGTCCTCCTAGGGTGGGGCCTACCCACGAGCAGTACTTC.

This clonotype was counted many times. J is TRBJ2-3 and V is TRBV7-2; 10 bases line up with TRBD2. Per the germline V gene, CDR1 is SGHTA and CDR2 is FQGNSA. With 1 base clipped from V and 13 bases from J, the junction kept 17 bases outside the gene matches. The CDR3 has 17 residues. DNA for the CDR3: TGTGCCAGCAGCTTAGTTAGTGGGACTAGCGCCCTACATATGGAGTATTTT. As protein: CASSLVSGTSALHMEYF.

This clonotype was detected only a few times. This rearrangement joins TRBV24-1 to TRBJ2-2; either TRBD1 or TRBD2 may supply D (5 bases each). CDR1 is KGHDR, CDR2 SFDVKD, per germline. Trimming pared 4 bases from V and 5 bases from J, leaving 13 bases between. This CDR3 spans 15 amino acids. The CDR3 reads CATSDPGTPTGELFF. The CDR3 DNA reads TGTGCCACCAGTGACCCCGGGACCCCAACCGGGGAGCTGTTTTTT.

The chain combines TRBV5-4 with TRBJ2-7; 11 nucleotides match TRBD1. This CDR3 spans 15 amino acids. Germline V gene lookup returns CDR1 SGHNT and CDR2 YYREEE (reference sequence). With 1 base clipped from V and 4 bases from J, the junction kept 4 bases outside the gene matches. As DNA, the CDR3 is TGTGCCAGCAGCTTGCGGACAGGGGGCTTGTACGAGCAGTACTTC. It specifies CASSLRTGGLYEQYF.

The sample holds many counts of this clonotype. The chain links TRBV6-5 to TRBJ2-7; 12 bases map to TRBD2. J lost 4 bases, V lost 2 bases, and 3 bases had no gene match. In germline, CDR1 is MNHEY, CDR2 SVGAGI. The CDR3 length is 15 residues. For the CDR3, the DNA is TGTGCCAGCAGTTACGAGACTAGCGGGGGTTACGAGCAGTACTTC. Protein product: CASSYETSGGYEQYF.

The CDR3: CASSARGQGAYEQYF. In nucleotides, the CDR3 is TGTGCCAGCAGTGCCCGGGGACAGGGGGCCTACGAGCAGTACTTC. The chain uses TRBV27 and TRBJ2-7, with 11 positions matching TRBD1. The CDR3 sequence is 15 residues long. Germline-derived CDR1 and CDR2 are MNHEY and SMNVEV (reference sequence). V lost 5 bases and J lost 2; bases outside the gene matches: 5.

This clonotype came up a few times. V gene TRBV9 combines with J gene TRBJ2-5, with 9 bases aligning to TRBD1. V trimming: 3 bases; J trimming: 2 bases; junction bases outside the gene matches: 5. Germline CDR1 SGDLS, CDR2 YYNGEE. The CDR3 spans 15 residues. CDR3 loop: CASSARDRAQETQYF. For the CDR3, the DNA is TGTGCCAGCAGCGCCCGGGACAGGGCTCAAGAGACCCAGTACTTC.

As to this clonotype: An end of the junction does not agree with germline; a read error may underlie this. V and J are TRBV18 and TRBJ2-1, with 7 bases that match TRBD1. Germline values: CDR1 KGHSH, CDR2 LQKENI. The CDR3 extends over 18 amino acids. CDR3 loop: CASSPPLKGAWSYNEQLF. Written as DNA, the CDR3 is TGTGCCAGCTCACCACCGTTGAAGGGGGCATGGTCCTACAATGAGCAGCTCTTC.

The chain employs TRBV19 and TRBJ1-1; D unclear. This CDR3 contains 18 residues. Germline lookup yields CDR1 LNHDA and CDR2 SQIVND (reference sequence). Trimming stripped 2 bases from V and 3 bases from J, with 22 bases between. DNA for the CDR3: TGTGCCAGTAGTATATTCACCCACGAACGAGAGGTGGACACTGAAGCTTTCTTT. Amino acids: CASSIFTHEREVDTEAFF.

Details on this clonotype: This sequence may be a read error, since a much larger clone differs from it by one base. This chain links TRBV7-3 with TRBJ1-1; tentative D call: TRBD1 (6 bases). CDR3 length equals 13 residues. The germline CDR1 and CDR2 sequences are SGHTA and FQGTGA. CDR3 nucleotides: TGTGACAGCAGCTTGGGGGCACCTATTGAAGCTTTCTTT. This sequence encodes CDSSLGAPIEAFF.

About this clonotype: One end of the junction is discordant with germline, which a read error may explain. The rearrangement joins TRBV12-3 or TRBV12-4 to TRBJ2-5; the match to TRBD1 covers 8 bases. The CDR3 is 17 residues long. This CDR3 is CASRLANVGTGQETQYF. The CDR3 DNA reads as TGTGCCAGCAGATTAGCGAATGTCGGGACAGGCCAAGAGACCCAGTACTTC.

The CDR3 region has the DNA TGCAGCTGTGTTGGGGAATCCCCCTACGAGCAGTACTTC. Translating gives CSCVGESPYEQYF. The rearrangement links TRBV29-1 to TRBJ2-7; D is uncertain. Germline V gives CDR1 SQVTM, CDR2 ANQGSEA. The germline V and J ends were trimmed by 8 bases and 2 bases, with 16 bases remaining between them. The CDR3 runs to 13 residues.

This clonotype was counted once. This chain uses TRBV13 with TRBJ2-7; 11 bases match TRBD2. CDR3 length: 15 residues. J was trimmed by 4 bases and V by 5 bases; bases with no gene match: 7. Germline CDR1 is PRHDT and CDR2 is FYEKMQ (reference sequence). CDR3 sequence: CASSATSGARYEQYF. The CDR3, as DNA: TGTGCCAGCAGCGCGACTAGCGGGGCGCGTTACGAGCAGTACTTC.